This TCR beta chain was profiled in a study of cytomegalovirus exposure and HLA in healthy donors. Overall study context: Earlier results showed approximately 120 million unique TCR beta sequences derived from approximately 170 million T cells.

The primer mix had 60 Vbeta and 13 Jbeta primers. Sequencing used immunoSEQ multiplex PCR; TCRdb keeps in-frame clones, though not all of them. This sample has 120,000 or so clones, with about 80% found just once. With 3 bases removed from V and 5 bases from J, the gap between germline ends came to 16 bases. In germline, CDR1 is LNHDA, CDR2 SQIVND (reference sequence). CDR3 length: 16 amino acids. This clone appeared once. The antigen is unknown. Study-level points and caveats: The HLA-A and HLA-B alleles of most subjects were reportedly predicted accurately from TCR beta sequences. Later analysis placed DRB1 highest and HLA-C lowest in TCR association rates, which differed by HLA locus.

The material sequenced was PBMCs. The TCR was taken from a female donor in good health and CMV-seropositive. The chain employs TRBV19 and TRBJ2-2; TRBD1 might be the D (5 bases). CDR3 nucleotides: TGTGCCAGTAGTATGGGGCTAGTCATCGTGACCGGGGAGCTGTTTTTT. Its translation: CASSMGLVIVTGELFF.